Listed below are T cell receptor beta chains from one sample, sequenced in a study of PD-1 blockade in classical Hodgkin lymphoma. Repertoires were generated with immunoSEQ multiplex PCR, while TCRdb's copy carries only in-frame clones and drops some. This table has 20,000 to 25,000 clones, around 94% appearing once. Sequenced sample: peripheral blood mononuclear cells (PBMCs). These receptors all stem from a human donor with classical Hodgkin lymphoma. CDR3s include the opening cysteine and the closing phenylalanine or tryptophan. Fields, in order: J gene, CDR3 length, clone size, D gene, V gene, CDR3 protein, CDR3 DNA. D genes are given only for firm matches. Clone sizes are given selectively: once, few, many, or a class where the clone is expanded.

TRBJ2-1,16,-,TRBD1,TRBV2,CASRRGAGQGYNEQFF,TGTGCCAGCAGGAGGGGGGCGGGACAGGGGTACAATGAGCAGTTCTTC
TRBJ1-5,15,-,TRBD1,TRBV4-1,CASSQDGTGYQPQHF,TGCGCCAGCAGCCAAGACGGGACAGGGTATCAGCCCCAGCATTTT
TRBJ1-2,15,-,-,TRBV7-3,CASSLSSQGYYGYTF,TGTGCCAGCAGCTTAAGCTCACAGGGTTACTATGGCTACACCTTC
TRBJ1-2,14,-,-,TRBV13,CASRFLGSNYGYTF,TGTGCCAGCAGGTTCTTGGGGTCTAACTATGGCTACACCTTC
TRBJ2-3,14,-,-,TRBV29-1,CSVEPWQASAAQYF,TGCAGCGTTGAACCTTGGCAGGCTAGCGCTGCGCAGTATTTT
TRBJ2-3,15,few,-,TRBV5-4,CASSWGRVDTDTQYF,TGTGCCAGCAGCTGGGGTCGGGTAGACACAGATACGCAGTATTTT
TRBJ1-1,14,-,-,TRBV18,CASSPNRVDTEAFF,TGTGCCAGCTCACCAAACAGGGTCGATACTGAAGCTTTCTTT
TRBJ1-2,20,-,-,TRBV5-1,CASSLEGFGAGTATNYGYTF,TGCGCCAGCAGCTTGGAGGGGTTCGGGGCCGGGACCGCTACTAACTATGGCTACACCTTC
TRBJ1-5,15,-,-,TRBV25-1,CASSSGRDLNQPQHF,TGTGCCAGCAGTTCCGGTCGGGACCTCAATCAGCCCCAGCATTTT
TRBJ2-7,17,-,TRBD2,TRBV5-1,CASSLGGPAGVSYEQYF,TGCGCCAGCAGCTTGGGAGGTCCAGCGGGGGTCTCCTACGAGCAGTACTTC
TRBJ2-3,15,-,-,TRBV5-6,CASSLVRASTDTQYF,TGTGCCAGCAGCTTGGTGAGGGCTAGCACAGATACGCAGTATTTT
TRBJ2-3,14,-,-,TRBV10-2,CASRSPSLADTQYF,TGCGCCAGCAGAAGCCCCTCGCTCGCAGATACGCAGTATTTT
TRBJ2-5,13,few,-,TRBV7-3,CASSLGRQETQYF,TGTGCCAGCAGCCTCGGACGTCAAGAGACCCAGTACTTC
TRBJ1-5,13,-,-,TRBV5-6,CASSLYSNQPQHF,TGTGCCAGCAGCTTATACAGCAATCAGCCCCAGCATTTT
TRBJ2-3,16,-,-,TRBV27,CASSSIVGGAFDTQYF,TGTGCCAGCAGTTCGATCGTGGGGGGCGCGTTCGATACGCAGTATTTT
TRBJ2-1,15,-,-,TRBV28,CASSLGWTSYNEQFF,TGTGCCAGCAGTTTAGGCTGGACCTCCTACAATGAGCAGTTCTTC
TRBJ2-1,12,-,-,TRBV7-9,CASSLDYNEQFF,TGTGCCAGCAGCTTAGACTACAATGAGCAGTTCTTC
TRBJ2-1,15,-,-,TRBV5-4,CASSPGTSPYNEQFF,TGTGCCAGCAGCCCTGGAACTAGCCCCTACAATGAGCAGTTCTTC
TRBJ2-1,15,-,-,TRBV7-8,CASSLVGGSYNEQFF,TGTGCCAGCAGCTTAGTCGGGGGCTCCTACAATGAGCAGTTCTTC
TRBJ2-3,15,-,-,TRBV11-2,CASSLGLGVTDTQYF,TGTGCCAGCAGCTTAGGTCTAGGAGTTACAGATACGCAGTATTTT
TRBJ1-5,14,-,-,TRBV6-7,CASQEQGGNQPQHF,TGTGCCAGCCAAGAGCAGGGTGGGAATCAGCCCCAGCATTTT
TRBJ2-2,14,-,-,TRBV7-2,CASSLTGGAGELFF,TGTGCCAGCAGCTTAACGGGCGGGGCCGGGGAGCTGTTTTTT
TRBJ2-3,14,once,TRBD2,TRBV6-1,CASARGGEFITQYF,TGTGCCAGCGCGCGGGGGGGCGAATTTATTACGCAGTATTTT
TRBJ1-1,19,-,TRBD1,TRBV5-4,CASSLASGGRGFRNTEAFF,TGTGCCAGCAGCTTGGCATCGGGGGGCAGGGGGTTTAGGAACACTGAAGCTTTCTTT
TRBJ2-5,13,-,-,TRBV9,CASSVGPQETQYF,TGTGCCAGCAGCGTGGGGCCGCAAGAGACCCAGTACTTC
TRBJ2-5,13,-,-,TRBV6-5,CASSYTGEETQYF,TGTGCCAGCAGTTACACTGGGGAAGAGACCCAGTACTTC
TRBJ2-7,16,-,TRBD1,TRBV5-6,CASSPTGQGRSYEQYF,TGTGCCAGCAGCCCGACGGGACAGGGAAGATCCTACGAGCAGTACTTC
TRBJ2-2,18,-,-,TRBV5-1,CASSSSPSGTPNTGELFF,TGCGCCAGCAGCAGTTCGCCCTCCGGGACACCAAACACCGGGGAGCTGTTTTTT
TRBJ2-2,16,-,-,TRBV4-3,CASSQVVGGNTGELFF,TGCGCCAGCAGCCAAGTTGTAGGAGGGAACACCGGGGAGCTGTTTTTT
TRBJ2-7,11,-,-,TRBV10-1,CASSGGYEQYF,TGCGCCAGCAGCGGGGGCTACGAGCAGTACTTC
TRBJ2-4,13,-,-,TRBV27,CASSLSSRYIQYF,TGTGCCAGCAGTTTATCGAGCAGGTACATTCAGTACTTC